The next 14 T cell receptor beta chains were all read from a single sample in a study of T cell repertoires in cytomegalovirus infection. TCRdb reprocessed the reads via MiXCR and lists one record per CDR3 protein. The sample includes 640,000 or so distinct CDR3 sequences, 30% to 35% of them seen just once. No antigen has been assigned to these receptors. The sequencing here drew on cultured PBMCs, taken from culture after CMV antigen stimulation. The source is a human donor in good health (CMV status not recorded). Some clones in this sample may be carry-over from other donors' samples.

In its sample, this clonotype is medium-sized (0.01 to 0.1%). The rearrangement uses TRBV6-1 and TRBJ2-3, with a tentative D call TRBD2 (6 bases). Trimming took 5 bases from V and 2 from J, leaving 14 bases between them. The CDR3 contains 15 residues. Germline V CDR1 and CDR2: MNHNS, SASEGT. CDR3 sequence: CASSSGTFPTDTQYF. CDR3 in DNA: TGTGCCAGCAGTTCAGGGACTTTTCCCACAGATACGCAGTATTTT.

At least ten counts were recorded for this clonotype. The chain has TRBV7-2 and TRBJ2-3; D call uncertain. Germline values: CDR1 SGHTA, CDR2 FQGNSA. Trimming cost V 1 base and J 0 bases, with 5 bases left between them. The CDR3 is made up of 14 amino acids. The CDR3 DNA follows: TGTGCCAGCAGCTTAGTGCATAGCACAGATACGCAGTATTTT. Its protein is CASSLVHSTDTQYF.

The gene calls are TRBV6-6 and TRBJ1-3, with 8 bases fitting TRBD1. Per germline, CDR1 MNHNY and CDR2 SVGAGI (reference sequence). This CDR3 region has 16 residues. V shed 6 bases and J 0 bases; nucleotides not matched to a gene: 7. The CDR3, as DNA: TGTGCCAGCAGGGCAGGGGGCCTGAGCTCTGGAAACACCATATATTTT. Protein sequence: CASRAGGLSSGNTIYF.

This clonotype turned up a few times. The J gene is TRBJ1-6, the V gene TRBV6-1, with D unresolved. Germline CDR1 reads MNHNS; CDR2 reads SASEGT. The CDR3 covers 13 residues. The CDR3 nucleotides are TGTGCGGTGCGGACGGTGTATAATTCACCCCTCCACTTT. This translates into CAVRTVYNSPLHF.

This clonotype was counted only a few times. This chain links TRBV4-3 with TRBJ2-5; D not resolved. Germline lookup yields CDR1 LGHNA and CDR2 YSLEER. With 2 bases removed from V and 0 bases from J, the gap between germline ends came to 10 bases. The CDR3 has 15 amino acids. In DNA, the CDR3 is TGCGCCAGCAGCCAATTGCTGGGTTACCAAGAGACCCAGTACTTC. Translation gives CASSQLLGYQETQYF.

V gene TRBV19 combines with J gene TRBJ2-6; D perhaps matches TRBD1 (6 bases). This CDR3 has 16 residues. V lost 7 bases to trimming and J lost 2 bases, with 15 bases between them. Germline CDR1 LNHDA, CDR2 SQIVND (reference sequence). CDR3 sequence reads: CASTKQGIPGANVLTF. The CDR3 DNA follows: TGTGCCAGTACCAAACAGGGTATCCCTGGGGCCAACGTCCTGACTTTC.

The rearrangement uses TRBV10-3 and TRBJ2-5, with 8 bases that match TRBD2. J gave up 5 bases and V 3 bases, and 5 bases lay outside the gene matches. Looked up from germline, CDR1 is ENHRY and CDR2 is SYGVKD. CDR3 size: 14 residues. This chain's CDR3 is CAISDTGGRETQYF. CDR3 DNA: TGTGCCATCAGTGATACGGGAGGGAGGGAGACCCAGTACTTC.

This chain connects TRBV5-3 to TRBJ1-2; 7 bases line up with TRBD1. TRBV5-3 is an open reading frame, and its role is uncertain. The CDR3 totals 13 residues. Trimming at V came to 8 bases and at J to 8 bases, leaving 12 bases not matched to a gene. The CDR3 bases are TGTGCCAGCAGTTTTGACAGGGTTGGGGGCTACACCTTC. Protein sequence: CASSFDRVGGYTF.

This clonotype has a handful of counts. CDR3 residues: CSAGEGTATSETQYF. CDR3 DNA: TGCAGTGCTGGCGAGGGGACAGCGACCTCGGAGACCCAGTACTTC. V gene TRBV20-1 combines with J gene TRBJ2-5; TRBD1 agrees at 7 bases. Trimming at V came to 5 bases and at J to 5 bases, leaving 14 bases not matched to a gene. The germline gives CDR1 DFQATT, CDR2 SNEGSKA (reference sequence). This CDR3 contains 15 residues.

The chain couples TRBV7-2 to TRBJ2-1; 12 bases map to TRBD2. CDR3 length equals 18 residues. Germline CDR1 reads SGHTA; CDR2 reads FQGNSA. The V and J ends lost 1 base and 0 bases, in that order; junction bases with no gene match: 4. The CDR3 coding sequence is TGTGCCAGCAGCTTAGGCCTAGCGGGGGGGCTCTCCTACAATGAGCAGTTCTTC. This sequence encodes CASSLGLAGGLSYNEQFF. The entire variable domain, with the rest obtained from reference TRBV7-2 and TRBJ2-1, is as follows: GAGVSQSPSNKVTEKGKDVELRCDPISGHTALYWYRQSLGQGLEFLIYFQGNSAPDKSGLPSDRFSAERTGGSVSTLTIQRTQQEDSAVYLCASSLGLAGGLSYNEQFFGPGTRLTVL.

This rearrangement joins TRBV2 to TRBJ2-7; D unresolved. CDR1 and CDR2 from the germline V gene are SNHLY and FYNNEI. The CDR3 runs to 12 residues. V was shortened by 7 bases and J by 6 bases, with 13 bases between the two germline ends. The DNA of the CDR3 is TGTGCCAGCAATAAGGACCTCGGCGAGCAGTACTTC. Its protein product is CASNKDLGEQYF.

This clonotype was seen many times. This CDR3 reads CASSLKGGIQPQHF. The CDR3 DNA sequence: TGTGCCAGCAGCTTAAAGGGAGGGATACAGCCCCAGCATTTT. This sequence joins TRBV7-2 and TRBJ1-5; D is uncertain. Trimming left V 2 bases short and J 7 bases short, with 12 bases between. The V gene's germline CDR1 is SGHTA and CDR2 FQGNSA. The CDR3 runs to 14 residues. Supplemented by reference TRBV7-2 and TRBJ1-5, the full variable domain reads GAGVSQSPSNKVTEKGKDVELRCDPISGHTALYWYRQSLGQGLEFLIYFQGNSAPDKSGLPSDRFSAERTGGSVSTLTIQRTQQEDSAVYLCASSLKGGIQPQHFGDGTRLSIL.

In nucleotides, the CDR3 is TGTGCCAGCAGCTTAGCTAGACTTCGACCTGGAAACACCATATATTTT. Protein sequence: CASSLARLRPGNTIYF. This rearrangement joins TRBV7-8 to TRBJ1-3; D call uncertain. Trimming took 0 bases from V and 2 from J, leaving 11 bases between them. Germline V lookup: CDR1 SGHVS, CDR2 FQNEAQ. This CDR3 has 16 amino acids.

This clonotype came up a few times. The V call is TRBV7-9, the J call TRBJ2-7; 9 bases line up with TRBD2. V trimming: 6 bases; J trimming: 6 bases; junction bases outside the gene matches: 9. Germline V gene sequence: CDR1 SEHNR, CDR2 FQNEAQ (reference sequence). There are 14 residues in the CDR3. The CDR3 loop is CASSSGGGASEQYF. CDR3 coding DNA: TGTGCCAGCAGTTCCGGCGGGGGGGCATCCGAGCAGTACTTC.